The 6 T cell receptor beta chains below were found in one sample sequenced in a study of OX40 agonist ivuxolimab in advanced cancers. Clones were sequenced by immunoSEQ multiplex PCR, and TCRdb holds only the in-frame ones, with some missing. This table has tens of thousands of clones, roughly nine tenths appearing once. The sequencing here drew on CD4+ or CD8+ T cells sorted from blood, taken in a trial of the OX40 agonist ivuxolimab. The receptors derive from an adult with an advanced solid tumor such as melanoma, head and neck, liver or kidney cancer.

This chain uses TRBV30 with TRBJ2-3, with a weak D call TRBD1 (6 bases). V was pared by 5 bases and J by 8 bases, with 26 bases between. The germline gives CDR1 GTSNPN, CDR2 SVGIG (reference sequence). The CDR3 consists of 16 residues. CDR3 region: CAWRDLWRQGSGTQYF. The CDR3 bases are TGTGCCTGGCGAGATTTATGGCGGCAGGGGTCGGGTACGCAGTATTTT. Full variable domain (remainder filled in from reference TRBV30 and TRBJ2-3): SQTIHQWPATLVQPVGSPLSLECTVEGTSNPNLYWYRQAAGRGLQLLFYSVGIGQISSEVPQNLSASRPQDRQFILSSKKLLLSDSGFYLCAWRDLWRQGSGTQYFGPGTRLTVL.

The chain couples TRBV6-6 to TRBJ1-2; no clear D gene. V was shortened by 11 bases and J by 4 bases, with 14 bases between the two germline ends. The CDR3 length is 12 residues. Germline V gene data show CDR1 as MNHNY and CDR2 as SVGAGI (reference sequence). CDR3 in amino acids: CAGSDILYGYTF. CDR3 nucleotide sequence: TGTGCCGGTAGTGACATCCTCTATGGCTACACCTTC.

V and J are TRBV2 and TRBJ2-5; D is possibly TRBD2 (6 bases). V shed 4 bases and J shed 5 bases, with 14 bases lying between them. Germline lookup yields CDR1 SNHLY and CDR2 FYNNEI. The CDR3 spans 14 residues. CDR3 nucleotides: TGTGCCAGCAGTGTACTAGCAGGTGGGGAGACCCAGTACTTC. Residues: CASSVLAGGETQYF.

The V gene is TRBV10-2, the J gene TRBJ1-1; 9 nucleotides line up with TRBD1. The germline V gene has CDR1 WSHSY and CDR2 SAAADI. With V trimmed by 8 bases and J by 9 bases, 10 bases remained unmatched. The CDR3 is 13 amino acids. CDR3 nucleotides: TGCGCCAGCGAAGGACAGGGGTCCTCTAAAGCTTTCTTT. This sequence encodes CASEGQGSSKAFF.

DNA of the CDR3: TGTGCCAGCACGGGACTAGCATCCTACGAGCAGTACTTC. Its protein is CASTGLASYEQYF. J is TRBJ2-7 and V is TRBV2, with TRBD2 matching over 9 bases. The CDR3 totals 13 residues. Per germline, CDR1 SNHLY and CDR2 FYNNEI. With 7 bases clipped from V and 1 base from J, the junction kept 2 bases outside the gene matches.

There are a few counts of this clone. The chain combines TRBV7-8 with TRBJ2-2; D perhaps matches TRBD2 (7 bases). There are 16 residues in the CDR3. The V end lost 5 bases, the J end lost 3 bases, and 16 bases lay between the germline ends. Germline loops: CDR1 SGHVS, CDR2 FQNEAQ. The CDR3 nucleotides are TGTGCCAGCAGCAGGAGGGGGGGAACCGACACCGGGGAGCTGTTTTTT. Translated: CASSRRGGTDTGELFF.